Relative to its sample, the clone carrying this T cell receptor (beta chain) is medium-sized (0.01 to 0.1%). Its antigen is unknown. The sample belongs to a study of vaccination and CD4 T cells after COVID-19. Study-level background: Post-COVID samples were collected a median around 99 days following diagnosis, spanning 35 to 161. Stimulation of cells relied on overlapping spike peptides derived from SARS-CoV-2, HCoV-NL63, HCoV-OC43 and HCoV-229E.

Treatment denoted: roughly 10-day PBMC culture with coronavirus spike peptide pools or control peptides (ViraFEST assay). From the unexposed donor, CD4+ T cells were collected ahead of the COVID-19 pandemic (2011-2018). Study findings and constraints: Post-infection sampling omitted early timepoints and covered relatively few convalescent patients.

Trimming took off 3 bases at V and 4 bases at J, with 12 bases between the two ends. The length of the CDR3 is 13 residues. The germline V gene has CDR1 DFQATT and CDR2 SNEGSKA (reference sequence). Oncomine TCR Beta short-read sequencing was applied to DNA from cultured CD4+ T cells. Genomic DNA extraction was carried out from cultured CD4+ T cells. MiXCR was run by TCRdb on the PCR reads, yielding one entry per CDR3 protein. The sample has approximately 11,000 distinct CDR3 sequences; about 30% are singletons. The sequence was collected from a human donor in good health. V and J are TRBV20-1 and TRBJ1-2; possible D gene TRBD1, 5 bases. Sequencing was done on a sample of CD4+ T cells from blood, cultured in vitro. CDR3 region: CSASAGTLYGYTF. In DNA form, the CDR3 reads TGCAGTGCTAGCGCCGGGACGCTCTATGGCTACACCTTC.